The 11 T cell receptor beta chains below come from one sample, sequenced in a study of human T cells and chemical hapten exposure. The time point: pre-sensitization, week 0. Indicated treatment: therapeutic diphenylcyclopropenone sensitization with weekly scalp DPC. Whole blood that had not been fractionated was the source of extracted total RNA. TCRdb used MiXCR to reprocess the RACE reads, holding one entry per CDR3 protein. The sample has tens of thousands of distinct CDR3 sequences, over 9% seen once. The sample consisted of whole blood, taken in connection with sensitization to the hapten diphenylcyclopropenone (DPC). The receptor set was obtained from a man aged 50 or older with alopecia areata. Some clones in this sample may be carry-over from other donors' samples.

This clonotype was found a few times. The CDR3 DNA reads as TGTGCCAGCCAATCATCCCCCTCCTACGAGCAGTACTTC. Protein: CASQSSPSYEQYF. This chain links TRBV2 with TRBJ2-7; no definite D call. The germline V and J ends were trimmed by 8 bases and 0 bases, with 11 bases remaining between them. From germline, CDR1 is SNHLY and CDR2 FYNNEI. This CDR3 has 13 residues.

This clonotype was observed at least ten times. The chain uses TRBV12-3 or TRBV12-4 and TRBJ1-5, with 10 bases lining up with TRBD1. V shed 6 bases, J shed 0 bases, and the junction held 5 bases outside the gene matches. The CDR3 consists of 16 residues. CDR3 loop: CASSLGQGYSNQPQHF. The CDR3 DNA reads TGTGCCAGCAGCCTGGGACAGGGGTATAGCAATCAGCCCCAGCATTTT.

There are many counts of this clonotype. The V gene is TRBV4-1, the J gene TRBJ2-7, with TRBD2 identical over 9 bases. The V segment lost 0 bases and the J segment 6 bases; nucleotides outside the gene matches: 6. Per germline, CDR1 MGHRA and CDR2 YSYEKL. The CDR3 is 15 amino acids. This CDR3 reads CASSQEVAGVGEQYF. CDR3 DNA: TGCGCCAGCAGCCAAGAGGTAGCGGGAGTGGGCGAGCAGTACTTC.

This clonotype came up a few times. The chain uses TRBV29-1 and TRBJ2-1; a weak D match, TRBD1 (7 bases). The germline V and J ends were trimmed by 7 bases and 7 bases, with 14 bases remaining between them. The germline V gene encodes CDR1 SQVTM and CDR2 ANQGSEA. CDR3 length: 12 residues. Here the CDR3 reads CSAGEGANEQFF. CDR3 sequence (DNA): TGCAGCGCGGGAGAGGGGGCGAATGAGCAGTTCTTC.

CDR3 DNA: TGTGCCAGCAGAGGGGATGGGGAGACCCAGTACTTC. This gives the protein CASRGDGETQYF. The chain carries TRBV5-6 and TRBJ2-5, with a weak D call TRBD1 (5 bases). Trimming left V 5 bases short and J 5 bases short, with 10 bases between. Germline V gene data show CDR1 as SGHDT and CDR2 as YYEEEE. CDR3 length: 12 residues.

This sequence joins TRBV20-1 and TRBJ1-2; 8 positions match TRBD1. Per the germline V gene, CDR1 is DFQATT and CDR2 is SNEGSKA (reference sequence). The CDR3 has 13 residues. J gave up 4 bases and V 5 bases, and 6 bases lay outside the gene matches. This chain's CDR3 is CSASTGTGYGYTF. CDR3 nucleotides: TGCAGTGCTTCGACAGGGACAGGCTATGGCTACACCTTC.

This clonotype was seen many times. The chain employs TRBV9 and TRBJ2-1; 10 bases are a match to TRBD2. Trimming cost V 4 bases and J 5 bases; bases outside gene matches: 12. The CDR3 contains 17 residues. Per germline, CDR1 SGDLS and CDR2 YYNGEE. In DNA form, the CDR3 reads TGTGCCAGCAGCCTCTCAACCGGGACTAGCGCAAACAATGAGCAGTTCTTC. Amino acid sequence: CASSLSTGTSANNEQFF.

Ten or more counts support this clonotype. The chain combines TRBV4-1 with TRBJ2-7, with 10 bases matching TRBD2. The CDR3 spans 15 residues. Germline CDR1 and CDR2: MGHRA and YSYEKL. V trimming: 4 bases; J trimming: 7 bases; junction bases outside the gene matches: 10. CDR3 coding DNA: TGCGCCAGCAGCCCGCCCAGAGCGGGAGGGAGGGAGCAGTACTTC. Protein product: CASSPPRAGGREQYF.

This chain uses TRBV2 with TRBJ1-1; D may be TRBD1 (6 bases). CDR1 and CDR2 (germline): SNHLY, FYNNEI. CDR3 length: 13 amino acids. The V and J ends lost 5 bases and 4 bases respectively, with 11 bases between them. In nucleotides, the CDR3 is TGTGCCAGCAGTTCAGGGGAGGGCACTGAAGCTTTCTTT. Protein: CASSSGEGTEAFF.

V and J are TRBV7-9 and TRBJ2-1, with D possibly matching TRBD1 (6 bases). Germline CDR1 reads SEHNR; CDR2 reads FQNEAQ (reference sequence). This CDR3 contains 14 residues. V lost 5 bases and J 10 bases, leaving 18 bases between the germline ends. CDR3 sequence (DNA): TGTGCCAGCAGCAATCGACAGGCTACTGGGGAGCAGTTCTTC. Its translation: CASSNRQATGEQFF.

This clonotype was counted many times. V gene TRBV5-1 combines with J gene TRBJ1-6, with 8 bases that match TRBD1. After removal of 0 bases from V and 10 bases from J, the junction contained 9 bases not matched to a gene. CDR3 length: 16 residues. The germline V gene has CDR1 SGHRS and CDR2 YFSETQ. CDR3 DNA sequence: TGCGCCAGCAGCTTGGACGGACAGGGTAGCGGGTCACCCCTCCACTTT. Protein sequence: CASSLDGQGSGSPLHF.